The present TCR beta chain was sequenced within a study of cytomegalovirus exposure and HLA in healthy donors (dated by TCRdb to 2016 to 2017). At the level of the whole study: According to an earlier analysis of several hundred of the donors, 200 million or so T cells yielded some 120 million unique TCR beta sequences and 250 to 350 Gb of sequence data. To predict cytomegalovirus infection status, the study brought together high-throughput TCR immunosequencing, statistical association of individual TCRs with disease status, and machine learning. Among some 400 genotyped donors of the cohort, an average of approximately 240,000 unique TCR beta nucleotide sequences were sequenced per donor, approximately 20% of them non-productive. Typing coverage varied by locus: 629-630 donors for A, B, C, DRB1 and DQB1; roughly 560 for DQA1; more than 600 for DPA1; 450 to 480 for DPB1. The study aimed to test whether cataloging public T cell receptors could reveal signatures of past pathogen exposure. Rather than drawing on any new phenotypic data, the later analysis identified candidate immune exposures from TCR beta sequences and the way those sequences occurred across donors. Donor age, sex, ethnicity and CMV serostatus were compiled together with the repertoire data. Every discovery cohort repertoire had been produced on one sequencing platform. The study used immunosequencing to profile the T cell repertoires of 666 subjects and linked those repertoires to cytomegalovirus serostatus. Because of strong linkage in the cohort, roughly 5 DR-DQ haplotypes were treated as single units for association and clustering. In addition to the first cohort of roughly 670 subjects, a separate validation cohort of 120 different subjects was used. Of the 300 to 450 genotyped donors, 75% to 85% were placed in the genetic ancestry cluster associated with self-reported Caucasian donors. HLA typing covered class I and class II loci at four-digit resolution. A later analysis re-analyzed previously published TCR beta repertoires from several hundred donors and added high-resolution HLA genotyping to study TCR occurrence patterns. Genome-wide SNP genotypes for about 65% of the roughly 670 donors were used in a later genetic analysis, which treated that subset as a discovery cohort. About 330 gigabases of sequencing data and tens of millions of unique TCR sequences made up an early release that covered approximately 700 HLA-typed donors. An earlier analysis of approximately 640 of the donors applied high-throughput TCR beta sequencing to assess whether each TCR beta V gene segment acted as functional or pseudogenic. The research as a whole found: An association between a missense DCLRE1C variant and V-gene and J-gene trimming of TCR beta chains was found in a later genetic analysis and replicated in an independent cohort. Some IMGT-functional V segments, including TRBV6-2 and TRBV6-3, could not be told apart with the 87-base-pair reads, so those segments were excluded. A later genetic analysis reported fewer N-insertions in productive TCRs among donors in an Asian-associated ancestry cluster than the roughly 650-donor mean. A later analysis reported that several top co-occurrence clusters appeared linked to parvovirus B19, influenza, CMV and Epstein-Barr virus. Because HLA typing was unavailable for some donors at each locus, only the typed subset was used in association tests. A cluster of highly shared sequence variants was judged likely to be a technical artifact of the sequencing pipeline. The earlier analysis of nearly 600 of the donors excluded 15 to 20 rarely observed V segments, including chromosome 9 orphons, because counts were too low. A further reported finding was that TCR beta sequences accurately predicted the HLA-A and HLA-B alleles for most subjects in the first cohort. The classifier was reported to diagnose cytomegalovirus status with high specificity and sensitivity in both the original and validation cohorts. The only immune exposure information available for the cohort was CMV serostatus. A later analysis found that HLA-associated TCR beta chains were more clonally expanded and had lower generation probabilities than equally common non-associated chains. In a later analysis, most CMV-associated TCR beta chains were found to appear HLA-restricted, with HLA associations seemingly driven largely by CMV exposure. Linkage disequilibrium might explain the correlated functional status among segregating V segments, but an unknown experimental factor could not be excluded. A later analysis found that TCR association rates varied across HLA loci, with DRB1 alleles showing the most associated TCRs and HLA-C alleles the fewest. While some public TCRs were present in many individuals, most TCR sequences turned up only very rarely across donors. It was suggested by the authors that the approach could potentially be generalized to other disease states and immunological phenotypes. A later analysis associated about 17,000 TCR beta sequences with specific HLA alleles at a false discovery rate of 0.05. The study listed 150 to 200 TCR beta chains as associated with cytomegalovirus. Broadly in line with IMGT annotations, most TCR beta V segments showed up in productive rearrangements about 87% or about 30% of the time in an earlier analysis of some 590 of the donors. When HLA alleles, especially DR and DQ, strongly co-occurred, TCR associations were difficult to assign to individual alleles. Presence/absence analyses assumed roughly uniform sequencing depth across donors, an assumption that may not hold. A few of the identified cytomegalovirus-associated TCR beta chains were confirmed in vitro to be specific for cytomegalovirus antigens. Only TCR beta chains were sequenced in this cohort, and the absence of alpha or paired-chain data limited detectable features.

Between the V and J ends, shortened by 0 bases and 9 bases respectively, the junction contains 9 bases. Sequences GTSNPN (CDR1) and SVGIG (CDR2) are obtained from the germline V gene (reference sequence). The CDR3 spans 11 residues, from the cysteine through the phenylalanine. The only DNA kept is the CDR3, 33 bases in frame from the first base. Turning to this clone: Its antigen specificity is not known. Per-base quality was not reported, and no clone a single base away is much larger than it.

Library generation was performed with the immunoSEQ multiplex PCR assay. For the multiplex PCR, a mixture combining 60 forward primers for TCR Vbeta segments and 13 reverse primers for TCR Jbeta segments was used. A multiplex PCR assay on genomic DNA amplified the CDR3 region of rearranged TCR beta genes. On the Illumina HiSeq System, the amplified TCR beta libraries were sequenced as 87-base-pair reads. The paper's processing steps were these. A later analysis counted about 80 million unique TCR beta chains across the 550 to 800 repertoires, and about 10 million of these chains were shared by at least two donors. A nearest-neighbor algorithm error-corrected the raw reads and collapsed the reads into unique sequences, merging closely related sequences to remove PCR and sequencing errors. V, D and J gene segments were assigned by aligning CDR3 sequences to IMGT reference sequences. For a sequence to be retained, a match of at least six nucleotides was required to both a V gene segment and a J gene segment. Rearrangements were classified as productive when the CDR3 lacked stop codons and remained in frame with V and J, and all other rearrangements were classified as non-productive. Following IMGT convention, CDR3 was defined as the stretch from the second conserved V-encoded cysteine to the conserved J-encoded phenylalanine. The earlier analysis of about 610 of the donors excluded sequences that lacked an unambiguous match to a single V gene segment. An earlier analysis of 450 to 650 of the donors called V segments functional above 56.7% productive rearrangements and segregating when the between-donor standard deviation exceeded 5%. To diagnose cytomegalovirus status from the catalog of TCR beta chain sequences, a statistical classification framework was built. In a later analysis, TCR nucleotide sequences were compared against IMGT/GENE-DB human TR gene sequences so that V and J genes could be assigned. The TCRdist pipeline was used in a later analysis to assign CDR3 sequences and most-parsimonious VDJ recombination scenarios. In a later analysis, every TCR beta chain was defined by the combination of its CDR3 amino acid sequence and its V-gene family, and reads without a unique V-gene family were dropped. A later analysis removed roughly 590 highly shared, low-generation-probability nucleotide sequences to deal with suspected cross-contamination and a sequencing artifact. In a later analysis, a clonal expansion index for each public chain was calculated from normalized within-repertoire ranks of inferred template counts. In a later analysis, generation probabilities were computed with a VDJ recombination model fitted to out-of-frame rearrangements, and the resulting probabilities were checked against IGoR. In a later analysis, hypergeometric tests were used to score TCR-TCR, TCR-HLA and TCR-CMV co-occurrence, with a repertoire-size bias correction applied to TCR pairs. To estimate false discovery rates, a later analysis permuted the HLA or CMV assignments 20 times. In a later analysis, co-occurring TCRs were grouped using DBSCAN, and TCRdist sequence similarity was added for clustering within HLA-allele-positive subsets. For co-occurrence clustering, repertoires with fewer than 30,000 or more than 120,000 public chains were excluded, along with roughly 5 repertoires with anomalous nucleotide sharing. TCRdb took this table from immuneACCESS and kept in-frame rearrangements with V and J called. Such tables lack part of the clones; where checked against another copy, unresolved V genes explain under half of the gap, and the rest is unexplained. The V and J calls and the clone size are those of that table, but D and trimming were determined from the DNA. For this sample the table gives under 200,000 clones, of which about 84% were detected only once. The top ten constitute less than 15% of the sample.

In total, 600 or so healthy bone marrow donors made up the cohort. At the time of sampling, all cohort members were nominally healthy, though unrecorded immune exposures were likely present. The donor was CMV seropositive and was included in the group of approximately 300 seropositive cohort members. A peripheral blood sample was collected from each donor, and TCR beta sequencing was performed on peripheral blood mononuclear cells. The Qiagen DNeasy Blood Extraction Kit was used to extract genomic DNA from the blood cell samples. The chain employs TRBV30 and TRBJ2-7; TRBD1 is a possible D gene, resting on 6 matching bases. This receptor was obtained from a woman aged 25 to 39 in good health and CMV-seropositive. The sample consisted of PBMCs. The CDR3 has the sequence CAWSVQGLQYF. The sequenced DNA: TGTGCCTGGAGTGTACAGGGATTGCAGTACTTC.